A selection of T cell receptor beta chains follows, all from one sample in a study of cytomegalovirus exposure and HLA in healthy donors. Assay used: immunoSEQ multiplex PCR; TCRdb lists only in-frame clones, some missing. Of about 270,000 clones listed, roughly two thirds are singletons. Material for sequencing was PBMCs. The source of these receptors is a female donor in good health and CMV-seronegative. Both conserved end residues are part of each CDR3.

v_gene	j_gene	CDR3aa
TRBV6-4	TRBJ2-3	CASSESSRDYHTDTQYF
TRBV6-5	TRBJ2-7	CASKTSASSYEQYF
TRBV7-6	TRBJ2-4	CASSPRGAKNIQYF
TRBV4-1	TRBJ2-1	CASSSSIPGLAGFEQFF
TRBV4-2	TRBJ1-2	CASSQERQPYGYTF
TRBV28	TRBJ2-7	CASSYGVGYEQYF
TRBV29-1	TRBJ2-7	CSVVPGATYEQYF
TRBV7-9	TRBJ1-1	CASSLTVNTEAFF
TRBV4-1	.	CASSQDPTSGYEQYF
TRBV27	TRBJ2-7	CASSLTVLGQPPYEQYF
TRBV14	TRBJ1-2	CASSQDRGYGYTF
TRBV5-5	TRBJ1-5	CASSIGTGGTNQPQHF
TRBV9	TRBJ2-3	CASNYGLAGSRDTQYF
TRBV29-1	TRBJ2-3	CSLGGGTDTQYF
TRBV7-6	TRBJ2-7	CASGGGEQYF
TRBV11-2	TRBJ1-4	CASSYDDRGYEKLFF
TRBV2	TRBJ2-3	CASSPGEPQYF
TRBV2	TRBJ2-7	CASRGPTGAYEQYF